Each of the 31 T cell receptor beta chains below was sequenced from the same sample in a study of T cell changes during pregnancy in multiple sclerosis. Method: immunoSEQ multiplex PCR; TCRdb's copy keeps in-frame clones and lacks some. This table has approximately 49,000 clones, more than 85% appearing once. This material consisted of peripheral blood, taken after pregnancy. Receptors originate from a female donor with multiple sclerosis, enrolled in a pregnancy study.

CDR3 coding DNA: TGTGCCAGCAGCGGCAGGGGATATGGGGGCGAGCAGTACTTC. This codes for CASSGRGYGGEQYF. V gene TRBV9 combines with J gene TRBJ2-7; weak D call: TRBD1 (6 bases). Germline V gives CDR1 SGDLS, CDR2 YYNGEE. This CDR3 contains 14 residues. With 3 bases removed from V and 6 bases from J, the gap between germline ends came to 16 bases.

This clone was seen a handful of times. The chain combines TRBV6-1 with TRBJ1-3; D uncertain. Trimming removed 1 base from V and 2 bases from J, with 6 bases in between. From germline, CDR1 is MNHNS and CDR2 SASEGT. This CDR3 is 14 amino acids long. CDR3 nucleotide sequence: TGTGCCAGCAGTGAAGTAATCCCTGGAAACACCATATATTTT. Translated: CASSEVIPGNTIYF.

The gene calls are TRBV2 and TRBJ2-3; D gene unclear. Germline CDR1 reads SNHLY; CDR2 reads FYNNEI. Trimming pared 2 bases from V and 1 base from J, leaving 10 bases between. The CDR3 is 15 residues long. The CDR3 DNA sequence: TGTGCCAGCAGTGAAATATTGGCCGGCACAGATACGCAGTATTTT. This codes for CASSEILAGTDTQYF.

This clone was seen only a few times. The V gene is TRBV7-3, the J gene TRBJ2-2; TRBD2 agrees at 9 bases. The germline CDR1 and CDR2 sequences are SGHTA and FQGTGA. V shed 5 bases and J 5 bases; nucleotides not matched to a gene: 3. CDR3 length: 14 residues. The CDR3 DNA is TGTGCCAGCAGCCGGGGACTAGCAACCGGGGAGCTGTTTTTT. It is translated as CASSRGLATGELFF.

This clone showed up just a few times. This chain links TRBV20-1 with TRBJ1-1; D possibly corresponds to TRBD1 (5 bases). This CDR3 is 11 amino acids long. The V end lost 2 bases, the J end lost 6 bases, and 7 bases lay between the germline ends. Germline V gives CDR1 DFQATT, CDR2 SNEGSKA (reference sequence). Here the CDR3 DNA reads TGCAGTGCTAGAAGGGGCGCTGAAGCTTTCTTT. Its protein is CSARRGAEAFF.

The V call is TRBV5-6, the J call TRBJ2-7; possible D gene TRBD2, 6 bases. V was cut by 4 bases and J by 2 bases, with 19 bases left in between. There are 16 residues in the CDR3. Germline V gene lookup returns CDR1 SGHDT and CDR2 YYEEEE. Written as DNA, the CDR3 is TGTGCCAGCAGCCCCCCGAAGCCCCCGGGGGCCTACGAGCAGTACTTC. Translating gives CASSPPKPPGAYEQYF.

The chain uses TRBV6-6 and TRBJ2-7; TRBD2 aligns across 7 bases. CDR1 is MNHNY and CDR2 is SVGAGI in the germline V gene (reference sequence). This CDR3 has 14 residues. Germline trimming cut 0 bases from V and 2 bases from J; bases unmatched to any gene: 1. CDR3 loop: CASSYSGTTYEQYF. The DNA of the CDR3 is TGTGCCAGCAGTTACTCGGGGACTACCTACGAGCAGTACTTC.

The V gene is TRBV19, the J gene TRBJ1-1; D unresolved. CDR1 LNHDA and CDR2 SQIVND come from the germline V gene (reference sequence). The V gene lost 6 bases and the J gene lost 0 bases, with 11 bases spanning the gap. This CDR3 is 14 amino acids long. The CDR3 here is CASSRGGMNTEAFF. The DNA for the CDR3 is TGTGCCAGTAGCCGGGGAGGGATGAACACTGAAGCTTTCTTT.

The chain combines TRBV2 with TRBJ2-3; 13 bases line up with TRBD2. The CDR3 contains 14 residues. V trimming: 6 bases; J trimming: 7 bases; junction bases outside the gene matches: 4. CDR1 and CDR2 from the germline V gene are SNHLY and FYNNEI. For the CDR3, the DNA is TGTGCCAGCAGACTAGCGGGGGGGCCAAATACGCAGTATTTT. Protein sequence: CASRLAGGPNTQYF.

This clone was seen just once. The chain couples TRBV15 to TRBJ1-5; weak D call: TRBD1 (5 bases). The CDR3 extends over 13 amino acids. Trimming shortened V by 5 bases and J by 5 bases, and 10 bases separated the two germline ends. The germline V gene has CDR1 LNHNV and CDR2 YYDKDF (reference sequence). The CDR3 here is CATSQGVDQPQHF. CDR3 in DNA: TGTGCCACCAGCCAAGGGGTAGATCAGCCCCAGCATTTT. The variable domain in full, completed from reference TRBV15 and TRBJ1-5, reads DAMVIQNPRYQVTQFGKPVTLSCSQTLNHNVMYWYQQKSSQAPKLLFHYYDKDFNNEADTPDNFQSRRPNTSFCFLDIRSPGLGDTAMYLCATSQGVDQPQHFGDGTRLSIL.

CDR3 loop: CASSVSSFPGGTDTQYF. The CDR3 DNA follows: TGTGCCAGCAGCGTTAGTTCTTTCCCCGGTGGCACAGATACGCAGTATTTT. This chain links TRBV9 with TRBJ2-3; D is unresolved. Germline values: CDR1 SGDLS, CDR2 YYNGEE. The V gene lost 2 bases and the J gene lost 1 base, with 17 bases spanning the gap. The CDR3 loop spans 17 amino acids.

The rearrangement uses TRBV10-2 and TRBJ2-1; TRBD2 aligns across 10 bases. The CDR3 is 11 amino acids. The germline CDR1 and CDR2 sequences are WSHSY and SAAADI. The ends lost 11 bases at V and 9 bases at J; junction bases unmatched: 4. For the CDR3, the DNA is TGCGCCGGTAGCGGGGGGTTTGAGCAGTTCTTC. Its translation is CAGSGGFEQFF.

J is TRBJ2-7 and V is TRBV4-2, with no clear D. CDR3 size: 13 residues. Germline V lookup: CDR1 LGHNA, CDR2 YNFKEQ. Trimming took off 0 bases at V and 4 bases at J, with 7 bases between the two ends. The CDR3 DNA sequence: TGTGCCAGCAGCCAAGATCTAAGTTACGAGCAGTACTTC. Amino acid sequence: CASSQDLSYEQYF.

The V gene is TRBV5-6, the J gene TRBJ2-7, with 9 nucleotides matching TRBD1. Germline values: CDR1 SGHDT, CDR2 YYEEEE. CDR3 length equals 14 residues. J gave up 4 bases and V 7 bases, and 9 bases lay outside the gene matches. This CDR3 is CASAGQGLVYEQYF. The DNA for the CDR3 is TGTGCCAGCGCCGGACAGGGGCTTGTGTACGAGCAGTACTTC.

The chain uses TRBV18 and TRBJ1-1; TRBD1 matches at 9 bases. This CDR3 has 15 residues. Germline lookup yields CDR1 KGHSH and CDR2 LQKENI. V dropped 3 bases and J dropped 3; count of bases not matched to a gene: 5. The CDR3 sequence: CASSPLGDRDTEAFF. CDR3 bases: TGTGCCAGCTCACCCCTAGGGGACAGGGACACTGAAGCTTTCTTT.

The chain has TRBV30 and TRBJ1-5; perhaps TRBD1 as D (6 bases). Trimming removed 2 bases at V and 6 bases at J, with 11 bases between. Germline CDR1 reads GTSNPN; CDR2 reads SVGIG (reference sequence). The CDR3 totals 13 residues. The CDR3 spells CAWSNTGIQPQHF. The CDR3 nucleotides read TGTGCCTGGAGTAATACAGGGATTCAGCCCCAGCATTTT.

The rearrangement joins TRBV5-6 to TRBJ1-4; 7 bases map to TRBD1. Germline CDR1 SGHDT, CDR2 YYEEEE. Losses at the gene ends were 4 bases for V and 5 bases for J; bases not matched to a gene: 11. This CDR3 is 16 amino acids long. In nucleotides, the CDR3 is TGTGCCAGCAGCCGAAAGCCGGGACAGTTAAATGAAAAACTGTTTTTT. Protein product: CASSRKPGQLNEKLFF.

The rearrangement links TRBV5-4 to TRBJ1-2; perhaps TRBD1 as D (6 bases). With 6 bases removed from V and 3 bases from J, the gap between germline ends came to 18 bases. The CDR3 covers 15 residues. Looked up from germline, CDR1 is SGHNT and CDR2 is YYREEE (reference sequence). The CDR3 nucleotides are TGTGCCAGCACCCTCCGCTACAGGGAAGACTATGGCTACACCTTC. Its protein product is CASTLRYREDYGYTF.

In DNA, the CDR3 is TGTGCCAGCAGTTTTAGCCTTGCTAGCAATCAGCCCCAGCATTTT. This encodes CASSFSLASNQPQHF. The chain uses TRBV2 and TRBJ1-5, with D uncertain. This CDR3 is built from 15 residues. Trimming removed 5 bases at V and 0 bases at J, with 11 bases between. Germline assignment: CDR1 SNHLY and CDR2 FYNNEI.

This chain joins TRBV19 and TRBJ2-3; 11 nucleotides align to TRBD2. The CDR3 length is 17 residues. In germline, CDR1 is LNHDA, CDR2 SQIVND (reference sequence). After removal of 6 bases from V and 0 bases from J, the junction contained 8 bases not matched to a gene. CDR3 coding DNA: TGTGCCAGTAGGAGTAGCGGGGGGGGGACTAGCACAGATACGCAGTATTTT. Protein product: CASRSSGGGTSTDTQYF.

This sequence joins TRBV6-1 and TRBJ2-7, with 9 bases matching TRBD2. J lost 2 bases, V lost 3 bases, and 5 bases had no gene match. The CDR3 sequence is 15 residues long. In germline, CDR1 is MNHNS, CDR2 SASEGT. The chain's CDR3 is CASSDRAGGTYEQYF. The CDR3 region has the DNA TGTGCCAGCAGTGACCGTGCGGGGGGGACCTACGAGCAGTACTTC.

The chain is built from TRBV7-8 and TRBJ2-7; D not certain. V was pared by 2 bases and J by 1 base, with 9 bases between. The CDR3 runs 14 residues. The germline gives CDR1 SGHVS, CDR2 FQNEAQ. CDR3 DNA sequence: TGTGCCAGCAGCTTACACCAGGCTTCCTACGAGCAGTACTTC. Amino acid sequence: CASSLHQASYEQYF.

This clone was seen a handful of times. The chain is built from TRBV19 and TRBJ2-7, with 8 bases matching TRBD1. After removal of 4 bases from V and 3 bases from J, the junction contained 11 bases not matched to a gene. In germline, CDR1 is LNHDA, CDR2 SQIVND (reference sequence). This CDR3 is built from 16 residues. CDR3 coding DNA: TGTGCCAGTAGTACCCGTCGACAGGGGTCTGGCTACGAGCAGTACTTC. The encoded protein is CASSTRRQGSGYEQYF.

For the CDR3, the DNA is TGCGCCAGCAGCCCTTCTCGACAGAATAGTTACGAAGCGTACTTC. Protein sequence: CASSPSRQNSYEAYF. The rearrangement links TRBV4-3 to TRBJ2-7, with D possibly TRBD1 on 5 matching bases. V shed 4 bases and J shed 12 bases, with 25 bases lying between them. CDR3 size: 15 residues. Germline V lookup: CDR1 LGHNA, CDR2 YSLEER.

This clone was counted only a few times. The chain carries TRBV4-1 and TRBJ1-1; 8 bases fit TRBD1. The V gene's germline CDR1 is MGHRA and CDR2 YSYEKL. This CDR3 spans 19 amino acids. V gave up 2 bases and J gave up 3 bases; unmatched junction bases: 17. The CDR3 protein is CASSQSDARDRYIDTEAFF. CDR3 sequence (DNA): TGCGCCAGCAGCCAAAGTGATGCCCGGGACAGGTACATTGACACTGAAGCTTTCTTT.

The chain has TRBV2 and TRBJ1-2, with 8 bases lining up with TRBD1. The V segment lost 6 bases and the J segment 4 bases; nucleotides outside the gene matches: 10. The CDR3 is 15 residues long. Per germline, CDR1 SNHLY and CDR2 FYNNEI. CDR3 coding DNA: TGTGCCAGCAGCGCAACAGGGGGTCTTGTCTATGGCTACACCTTC. This sequence encodes CASSATGGLVYGYTF.

The CDR3 is CASSGGAQGSTDTQYF. The CDR3 DNA is TGTGCCAGCAGCGGGGGCGCTCAGGGGTCCACAGATACGCAGTATTTT. V gene TRBV7-2 combines with J gene TRBJ2-3; TRBD1 might be the D (6 bases). Trimming stripped 5 bases from V and 2 bases from J, with 17 bases between. Germline V gene data show CDR1 as SGHTA and CDR2 as FQGNSA. This CDR3 comprises 16 residues.

DNA for the CDR3: TGTGCCAGCAGCTTAGCGCTTGGGGACAGGGGAGGCAATGAGCAGTTCTTC. Translating it yields CASSLALGDRGGNEQFF. The chain is built from TRBV11-1 and TRBJ2-1, with 10 positions matching TRBD1. The CDR3 spans 17 residues. The V gene's germline CDR1 is SGHAT and CDR2 FQDESV (reference sequence). V lost 0 bases, J lost 6 bases, and 8 bases stayed unmatched.

This clone was counted only a few times. V usage is TRBV2 and J usage is TRBJ2-2; 8 bases are a match to TRBD1. The CDR3 is 15 amino acids. Germline V gene sequence: CDR1 SNHLY, CDR2 FYNNEI. V lost 7 bases to trimming and J lost 2 bases; unmatched junction nucleotides: 6. CDR3 sequence: CASNGQGRNTGELFF. CDR3 in DNA: TGTGCCAGCAATGGACAGGGCAGAAACACCGGGGAGCTGTTTTTT.

This chain connects TRBV2 to TRBJ1-5; TRBD1 agrees at 8 bases. After removal of 5 bases from V and 0 bases from J, the junction contained 3 bases not matched to a gene. Germline CDR1 SNHLY, CDR2 FYNNEI. CDR3 size: 15 residues. For the CDR3, the DNA is TGTGCCAGCAGTCAACAGGGGGATAGCAATCAGCCCCAGCATTTT. It is translated as CASSQQGDSNQPQHF.

The chain is built from TRBV4-3 and TRBJ2-1, with 9 bases lining up with TRBD2. This CDR3 spans 17 amino acids. V was pared by 0 bases and J by 5 bases, with 8 bases of the junction left unmatched. Germline V lookup: CDR1 LGHNA, CDR2 YSLEER. The CDR3 here is CASSQDLAGGPHNEQFF. The DNA for the CDR3 is TGCGCCAGCAGCCAAGATCTCGCGGGGGGGCCTCACAATGAGCAGTTCTTC.